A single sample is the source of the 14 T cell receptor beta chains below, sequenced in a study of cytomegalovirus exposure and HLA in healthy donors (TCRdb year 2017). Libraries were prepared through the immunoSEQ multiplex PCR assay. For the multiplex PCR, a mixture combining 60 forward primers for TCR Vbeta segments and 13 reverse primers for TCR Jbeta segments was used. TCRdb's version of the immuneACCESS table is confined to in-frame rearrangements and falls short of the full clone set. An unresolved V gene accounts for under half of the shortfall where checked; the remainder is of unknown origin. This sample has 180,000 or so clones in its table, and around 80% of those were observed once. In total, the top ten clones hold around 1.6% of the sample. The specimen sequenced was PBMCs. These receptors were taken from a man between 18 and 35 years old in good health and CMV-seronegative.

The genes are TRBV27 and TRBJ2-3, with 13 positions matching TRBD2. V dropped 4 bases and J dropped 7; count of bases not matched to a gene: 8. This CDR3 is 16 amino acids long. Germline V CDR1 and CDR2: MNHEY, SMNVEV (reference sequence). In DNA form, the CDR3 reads TGTGCCAGCAGTTCTTCACTAGCGGGAGGGCCAAATACGCAGTATTTT. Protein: CASSSSLAGGPNTQYF.

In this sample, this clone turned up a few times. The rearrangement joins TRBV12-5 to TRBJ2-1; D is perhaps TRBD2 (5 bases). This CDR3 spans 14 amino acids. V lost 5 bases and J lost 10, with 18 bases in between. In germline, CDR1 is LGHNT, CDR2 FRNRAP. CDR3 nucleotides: TGTGCTAGTGGTCCCGGGGTCCCCCGTAGCGAGCAGTTCTTC. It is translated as CASGPGVPRSEQFF. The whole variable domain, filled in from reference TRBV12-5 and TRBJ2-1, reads DARVTQTPRHKVTEMGQEVTMRCQPILGHNTVFWYRQTMMQGLELLAYFRNRAPLDDSGMPKDRFSAEMPDATLATLKIQPSEPRDSAVYFCASGPGVPRSEQFFGPGTRLTVL.

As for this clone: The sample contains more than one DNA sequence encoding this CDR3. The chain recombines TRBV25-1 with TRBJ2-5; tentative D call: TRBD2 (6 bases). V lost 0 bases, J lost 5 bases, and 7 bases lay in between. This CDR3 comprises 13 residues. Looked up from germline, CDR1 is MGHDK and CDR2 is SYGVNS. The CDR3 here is CASSEYGGETQYF. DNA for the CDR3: TGTGCCAGCAGTGAATACGGGGGTGAGACCCAGTACTTC.

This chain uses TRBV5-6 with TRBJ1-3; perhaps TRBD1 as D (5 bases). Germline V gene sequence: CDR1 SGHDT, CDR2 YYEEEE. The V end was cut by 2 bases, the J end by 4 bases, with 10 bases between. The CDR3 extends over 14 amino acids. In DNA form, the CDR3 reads TGTGCCAGCAGCTTTCAGGGTTTCGGAAACACCATATATTTT. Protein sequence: CASSFQGFGNTIYF.

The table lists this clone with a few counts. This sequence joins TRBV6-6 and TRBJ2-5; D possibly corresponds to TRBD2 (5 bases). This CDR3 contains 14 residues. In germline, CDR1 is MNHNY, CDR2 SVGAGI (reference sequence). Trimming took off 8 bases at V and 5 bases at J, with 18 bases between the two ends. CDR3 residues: CASSVGGWTETQYF. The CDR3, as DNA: TGTGCCAGCTCGGTCGGCGGGTGGACGGAGACCCAGTACTTC.

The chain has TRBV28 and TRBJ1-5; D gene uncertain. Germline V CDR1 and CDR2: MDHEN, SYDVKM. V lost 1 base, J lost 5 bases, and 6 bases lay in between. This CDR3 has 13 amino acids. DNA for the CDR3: TGTGCCAGCAGTTTATCCCCGTATCAGCCCCAGCATTTT. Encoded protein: CASSLSPYQPQHF.

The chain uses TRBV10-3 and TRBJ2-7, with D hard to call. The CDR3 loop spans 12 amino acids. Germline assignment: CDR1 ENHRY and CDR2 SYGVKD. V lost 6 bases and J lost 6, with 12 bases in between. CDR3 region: CAIRRSESEQYF. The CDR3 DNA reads TGTGCCATCAGGCGGTCAGAGTCCGAGCAGTACTTC.

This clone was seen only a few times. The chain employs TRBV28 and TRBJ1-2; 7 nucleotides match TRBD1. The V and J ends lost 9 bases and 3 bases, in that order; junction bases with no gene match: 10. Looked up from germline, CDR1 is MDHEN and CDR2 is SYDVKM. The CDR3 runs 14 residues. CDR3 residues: CASFSTGRYYGYTF. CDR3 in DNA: TGTGCCAGTTTCTCGACAGGGAGGTACTATGGCTACACCTTC.

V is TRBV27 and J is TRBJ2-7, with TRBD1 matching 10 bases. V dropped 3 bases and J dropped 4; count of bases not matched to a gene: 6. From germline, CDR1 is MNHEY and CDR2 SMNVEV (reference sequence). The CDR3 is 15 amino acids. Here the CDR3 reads CASSFRGQGNYEQYF. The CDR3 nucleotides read TGTGCCAGCAGTTTCCGGGGACAGGGGAATTACGAGCAGTACTTC.

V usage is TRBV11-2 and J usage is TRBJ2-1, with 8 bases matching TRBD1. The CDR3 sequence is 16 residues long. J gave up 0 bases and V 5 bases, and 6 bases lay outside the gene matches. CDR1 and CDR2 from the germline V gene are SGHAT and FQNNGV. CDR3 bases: TGTGCCAGCAGCGTCCGACAGGGGAGCTCCTACAATGAGCAGTTCTTC. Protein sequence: CASSVRQGSSYNEQFF.

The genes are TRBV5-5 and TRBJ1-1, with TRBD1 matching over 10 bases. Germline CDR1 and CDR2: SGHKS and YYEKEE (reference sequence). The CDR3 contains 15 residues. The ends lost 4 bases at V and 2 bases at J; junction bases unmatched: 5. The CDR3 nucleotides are TGTGCCAGCAGCGGCCGGACAGGGGGAAACACTGAAGCTTTCTTT. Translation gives CASSGRTGGNTEAFF.

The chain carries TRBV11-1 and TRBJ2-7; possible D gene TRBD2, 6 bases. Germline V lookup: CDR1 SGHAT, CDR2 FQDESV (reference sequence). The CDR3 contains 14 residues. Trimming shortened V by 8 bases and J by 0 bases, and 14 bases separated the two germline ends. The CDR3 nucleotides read TGTGCCAGCTCGGAAACGCGGGGCTCCTACGAGCAGTACTTC. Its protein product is CASSETRGSYEQYF.

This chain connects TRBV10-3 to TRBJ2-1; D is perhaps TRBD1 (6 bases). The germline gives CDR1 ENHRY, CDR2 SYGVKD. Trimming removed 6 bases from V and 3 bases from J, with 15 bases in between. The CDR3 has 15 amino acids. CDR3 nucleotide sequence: TGTGCCATCAGCCCGACAGGTTCCGTCTACAATGAGCAGTTCTTC. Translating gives CAISPTGSVYNEQFF.

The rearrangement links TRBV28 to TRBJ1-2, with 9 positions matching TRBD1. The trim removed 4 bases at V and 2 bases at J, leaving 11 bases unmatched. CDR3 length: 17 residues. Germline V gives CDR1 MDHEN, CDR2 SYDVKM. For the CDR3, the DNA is TGTGCCAGCAGTTCAATAGGACAGGGGATATCCAACTATGGCTACACCTTC. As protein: CASSSIGQGISNYGYTF.